This T cell receptor (beta chain) was retrieved from a study of siplizumab effects on memory and regulatory T cells. General study results and limits: Tregs proliferating in siplizumab cultures lacked confirmation of their suppressive function.

CDR1 is SGHDT and CDR2 is YYEEEE in the germline V gene. The CDR3 spans 13 residues. Trimming stripped 4 bases from V and 7 bases from J, with 15 bases between. As to this clone: Its antigen is not known.

TCR templates, some 93,000 per sample, were assayed. Profiled with immunoSEQ multiplex PCR; TCRdb holds only in-frame clones, not every one. The table shows fewer than 130,000 clones, with 92% occurring only once. This receptor was obtained from a human donor in good health. Material for sequencing was CD4+ T cells sorted from blood. This chain links TRBV5-6 with TRBJ2-7; D unresolved. Here the CDR3 reads CASSPWQVAEQYF. The CDR3 coding sequence is TGTGCCAGCAGCCCCTGGCAGGTGGCGGAGCAGTACTTC.